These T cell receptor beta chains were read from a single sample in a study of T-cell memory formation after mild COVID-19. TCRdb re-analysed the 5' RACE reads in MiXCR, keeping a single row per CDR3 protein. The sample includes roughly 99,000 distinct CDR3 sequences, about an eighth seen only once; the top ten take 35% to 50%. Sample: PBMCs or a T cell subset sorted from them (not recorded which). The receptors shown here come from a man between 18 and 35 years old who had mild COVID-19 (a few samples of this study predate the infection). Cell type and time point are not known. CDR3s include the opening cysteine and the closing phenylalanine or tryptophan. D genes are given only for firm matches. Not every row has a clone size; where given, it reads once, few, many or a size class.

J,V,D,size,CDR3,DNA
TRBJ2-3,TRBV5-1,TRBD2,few,CASSLGSGLAGGQDTQYF,TGCGCCAGCAGCTTGGGTTCTGGACTAGCGGGGGGACAGGATACGCAGTATTTT
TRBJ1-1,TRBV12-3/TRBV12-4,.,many,CASSLGSEAFF,TGTGCCAGCAGTTTAGGTTCTGAAGCTTTCTTT
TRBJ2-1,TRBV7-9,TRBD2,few,CASSPVAGSYNEQFF,TGTGCCAGCAGCCCGGTAGCGGGGAGCTACAATGAGCAGTTCTTC
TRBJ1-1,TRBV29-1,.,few,CSVESPTAFF,TGCAGCGTTGAATCTCCGACAGCTTTCTTT
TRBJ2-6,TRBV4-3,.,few,CASSRTRQDGGANVLTF,TGCGCCAGCAGCCGCACACGACAGGACGGGGGGGCCAACGTCCTGACTTTC
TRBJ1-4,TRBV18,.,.,CAPIAGRRNEKLFF,TGTGCCCCCATAGCGGGACGCCGAAATGAAAAACTGTTTTTT
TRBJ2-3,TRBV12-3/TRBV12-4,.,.,CASTWGGRVGDTQYF,TGTGCCAGCACTTGGGGAGGCAGGGTGGGAGATACGCAGTATTTT
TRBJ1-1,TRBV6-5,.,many,CASSYKVNTEAFF,TGTGCCAGCAGTTACAAGGTGAACACTGAAGCTTTCTTT
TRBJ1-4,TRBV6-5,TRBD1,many,CASSRTGAVEKLFF,TGTGCCAGCAGTCGGACAGGAGCTGTTGAAAAACTGTTTTTT
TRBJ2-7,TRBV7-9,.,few,CASSPRDMSYEQYF,TGTGCCAGCAGTCCCCGGGACATGAGCTACGAGCAGTACTTC
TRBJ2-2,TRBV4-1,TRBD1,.,CASSPRDRGYDTGELFF,TGCGCCAGCAGTCCTCGGGACAGGGGATATGACACCGGGGAGCTGTTTTTT
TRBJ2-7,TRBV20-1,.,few,CSAPVARYEQYF,TGCAGTGCGCCCGTCGCCCGCTACGAGCAGTACTTC
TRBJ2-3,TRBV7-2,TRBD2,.,CASTYSGGIGDTQYF,TGTGCCAGCACCTACTCCGGGGGGATAGGTGATACGCAGTATTTT
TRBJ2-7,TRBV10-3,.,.,CAISALTSWGREQYF,TGTGCCATCAGTGCCTTGACTAGTTGGGGGAGGGAGCAGTACTTC
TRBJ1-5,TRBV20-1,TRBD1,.,CSARPGGGIQPQHF,TGCAGTGCTAGGCCCGGAGGGGGCATTCAGCCCCAGCATTTT
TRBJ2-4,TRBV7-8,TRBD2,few,CASSPAGGAAKNIQYF,TGTGCCAGCAGCCCAGCGGGGGGGGCCGCCAAAAACATTCAGTACTTC
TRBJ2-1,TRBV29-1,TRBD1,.,CSDSWQGAENEQFF,TGCAGTGATAGCTGGCAGGGGGCGGAAAATGAGCAGTTCTTC
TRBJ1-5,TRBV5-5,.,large,CASSLYRDSPRPQHF,TGTGCCAGCAGCTTATACCGGGACTCCCCCAGGCCCCAGCATTTT
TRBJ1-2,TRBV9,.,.,CASSLRETDYGYTF,TGTGCCAGCAGCCTCAGGGAGACGGACTATGGCTACACCTTC
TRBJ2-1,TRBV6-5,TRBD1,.,CATSAFGTGYNEQFF,TGTGCCACCTCCGCGTTCGGGACAGGTTACAATGAGCAGTTCTTC
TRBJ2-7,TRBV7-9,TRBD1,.,CASSGRDSPYEQYF,TGTGCCAGCAGCGGACGGGACAGCCCCTACGAGCAGTACTTC
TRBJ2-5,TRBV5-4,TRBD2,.,CASSWRGGQETQYF,TGTGCCAGCAGCTGGCGGGGGGGCCAAGAGACCCAGTACTTC
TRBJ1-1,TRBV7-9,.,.,CASSFPNGLGHTEAFF,TGTGCCAGCAGCTTCCCAAATGGACTGGGGCACACTGAAGCTTTCTTT
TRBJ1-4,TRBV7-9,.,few,CASSPHLGGATNEKLFF,TGTGCCAGCAGCCCCCACCTGGGGGGAGCAACTAATGAAAAACTGTTTTTT
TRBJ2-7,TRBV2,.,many,CASSDLGENYEQYF,TGTGCCAGCAGTGATTTAGGCGAAAACTACGAGCAGTACTTC
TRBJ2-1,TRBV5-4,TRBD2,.,CATLGLAGDPPYNEQFF,TGTGCCACCTTGGGACTAGCGGGCGACCCCCCCTACAATGAGCAGTTCTTC
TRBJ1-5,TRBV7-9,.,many,CASSLDRNQPQHF,TGTGCCAGCAGCCTAGACAGGAATCAGCCCCAGCATTTT
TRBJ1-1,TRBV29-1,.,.,CSVEEGREAFF,TGCAGCGTTGAGGAGGGGCGGGAAGCTTTCTTT
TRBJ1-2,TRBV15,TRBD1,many,CATSRPDGQGASNYGYTF,TGTGCCACCAGCCGACCCGACGGACAGGGGGCCTCTAACTATGGCTACACCTTC